This T cell receptor beta chain appears in the sequencing data of a study of T cell responses to AZD1222 COVID-19 vaccine. Study-level findings and limits: A rise in Spike-specific TCR breadth and depth followed two AZD1222 doses. A mostly white British donor set with more females was recruited, and clonal diversity was possibly underestimated.

Trimming removed 1 base at V and 0 bases at J, with 9 bases between. CDR1 is SGHRS, CDR2 YFSETQ, per germline. The length of the CDR3 is 15 residues. Generated by immunoSEQ multiplex PCR, the TCRdb table keeps only in-frame clones and is missing some. The repertoire has tens of thousands of clones, about 81% of them found once; the top ten carry roughly 25%. Analysis merged second doses at about 4 or about 12 weeks. On this clone itself: Its target is not known.

The sequence was collected from an adult who received the AZD1222 COVID-19 vaccine. The chain links TRBV5-1 to TRBJ2-3; D might be TRBD1 (5 bases). Sequencing was performed on peripheral blood, taken 28 days after the second AZD1222 dose. The CDR3 nucleotides read TGCGCCAGCAGCTTGAGACAGTTTAGCACAGATACGCAGTATTTT. Protein sequence: CASSLRQFSTDTQYF.